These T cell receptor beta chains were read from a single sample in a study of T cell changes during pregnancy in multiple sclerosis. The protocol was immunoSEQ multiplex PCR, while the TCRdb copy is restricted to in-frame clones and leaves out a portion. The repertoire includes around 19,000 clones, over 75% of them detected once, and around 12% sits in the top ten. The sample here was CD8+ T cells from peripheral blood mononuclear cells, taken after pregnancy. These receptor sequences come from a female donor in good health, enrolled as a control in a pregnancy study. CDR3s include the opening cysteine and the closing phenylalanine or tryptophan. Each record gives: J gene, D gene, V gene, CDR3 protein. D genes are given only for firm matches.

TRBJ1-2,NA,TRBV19,CASSIQTNDGYTF
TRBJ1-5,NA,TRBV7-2,CASSLLRTWPQHF
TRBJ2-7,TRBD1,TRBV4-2,CASSQDRAGGYEQYF
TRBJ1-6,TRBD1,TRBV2,CASSAGTGNSPLHF
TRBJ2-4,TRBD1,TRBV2,CASSEEDRGDKNIQYF
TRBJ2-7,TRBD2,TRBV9,CASSVGTSGDYEQYF
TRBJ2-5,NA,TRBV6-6,CASTWARRETQYF
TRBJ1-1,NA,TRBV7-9,CASSQGVGGGLWNTEAFF
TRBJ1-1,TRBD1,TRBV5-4,CASSSRQGGDTEAFF
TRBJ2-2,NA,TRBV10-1,CASSESSGRGTGELFF
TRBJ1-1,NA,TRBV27,CASSTLTNTEAFF
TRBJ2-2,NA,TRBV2,CASSDLGPAGTGELFF
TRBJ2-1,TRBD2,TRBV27,CASKELAGLYNEQFF
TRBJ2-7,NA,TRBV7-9,CASSGDTTYEQYF
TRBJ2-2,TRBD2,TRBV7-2,CASSLGPSGSTGELFF
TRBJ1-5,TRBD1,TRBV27,CASSFTGDNQPQHF
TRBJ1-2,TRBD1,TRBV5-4,CASSTRTGGDYGYTF
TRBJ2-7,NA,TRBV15,CATSRVPGGSYEQYF
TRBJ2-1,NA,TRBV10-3,CAISEGFGYNEQFF
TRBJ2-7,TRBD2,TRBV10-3,CATLAGNEQYF
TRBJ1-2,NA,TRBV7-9,CASSLVGDFPDAGYGYTF
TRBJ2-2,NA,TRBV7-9,CASSSRDSNTGELFF
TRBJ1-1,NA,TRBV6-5,CASSARVTNEAFF
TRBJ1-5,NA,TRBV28,CASSFRGGQPQHF
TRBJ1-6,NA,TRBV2,CASSEDRVRDSPLHF
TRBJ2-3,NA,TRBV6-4,CASSDGSDTDTQYF
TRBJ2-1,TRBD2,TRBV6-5,CASSTLATYNEQFF
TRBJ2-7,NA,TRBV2,CASREEGYEQYF